This T cell receptor (beta chain) originates from a study of blood T cell repertoires in COVID-19. The V end lost 4 bases, the J end lost 0 bases, and 10 bases lay between the germline ends. This CDR3 spans 15 amino acids. The germline gives CDR1 SGDLS, CDR2 YYNGEE. Libraries were prepared by immunoSEQ multiplex PCR; TCRdb keeps only in-frame clonotypes and omits some of them. The sample has roughly 150,000 clones, approximately 80% seen once. Recovery among Cohort 3 donors was established by two negative PCRs, clearance, or symptom resolution. The chain recombines TRBV9 with TRBJ1-4; D ambiguous. Sequencing used PBMCs or T cells enriched from blood (not recorded which). This TCR derives from a woman aged 45-65 years who had recovered from COVID-19. Written as DNA, the CDR3 is TGTGCCAGCAGCCCCCGCGCGTCAACTAATGAAAAACTGTTTTTT. It translates to CASSPRASTNEKLFF.